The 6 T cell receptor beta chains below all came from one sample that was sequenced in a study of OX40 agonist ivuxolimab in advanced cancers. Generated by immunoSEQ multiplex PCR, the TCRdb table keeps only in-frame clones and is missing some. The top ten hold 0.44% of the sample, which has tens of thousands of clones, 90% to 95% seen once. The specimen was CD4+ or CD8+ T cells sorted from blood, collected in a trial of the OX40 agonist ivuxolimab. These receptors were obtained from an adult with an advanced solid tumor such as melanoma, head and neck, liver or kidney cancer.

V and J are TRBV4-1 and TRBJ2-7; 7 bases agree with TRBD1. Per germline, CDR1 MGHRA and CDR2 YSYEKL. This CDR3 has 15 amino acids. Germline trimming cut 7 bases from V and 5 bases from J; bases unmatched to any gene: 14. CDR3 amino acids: CASNIKRQGSNEQYF. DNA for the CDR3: TGCGCCAGCAACATCAAGCGACAGGGTTCCAACGAGCAGTACTTC.

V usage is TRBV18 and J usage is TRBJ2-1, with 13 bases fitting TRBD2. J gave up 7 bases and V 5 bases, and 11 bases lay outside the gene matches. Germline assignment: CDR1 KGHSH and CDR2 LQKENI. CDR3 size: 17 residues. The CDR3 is CASSGLAGVSLRNEQFF. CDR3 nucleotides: TGTGCCAGCTCAGGACTAGCGGGAGTAAGTTTGCGAAATGAGCAGTTCTTC.

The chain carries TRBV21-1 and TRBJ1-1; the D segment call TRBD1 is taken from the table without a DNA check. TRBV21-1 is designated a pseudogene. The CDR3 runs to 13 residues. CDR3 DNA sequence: TGTGCCAGCAGCAAAGAAGGGGGCACTGAAGCTTTCTTT. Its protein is CASSKEGGTEAFF.

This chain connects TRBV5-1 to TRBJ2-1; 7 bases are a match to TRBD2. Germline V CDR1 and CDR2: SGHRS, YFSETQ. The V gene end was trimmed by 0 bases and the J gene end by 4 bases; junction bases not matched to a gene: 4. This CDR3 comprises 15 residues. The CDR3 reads CASSLGSSGYNEQFF. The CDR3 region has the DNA TGCGCCAGCAGCTTGGGGTCTAGCGGTTACAATGAGCAGTTCTTC.

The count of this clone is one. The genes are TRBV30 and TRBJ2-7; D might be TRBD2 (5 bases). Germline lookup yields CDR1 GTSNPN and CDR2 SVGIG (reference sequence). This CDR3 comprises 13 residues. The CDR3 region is CAFISASSYEQYF. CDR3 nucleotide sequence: TGTGCATTCATTAGCGCGAGCTCCTACGAGCAGTACTTC.

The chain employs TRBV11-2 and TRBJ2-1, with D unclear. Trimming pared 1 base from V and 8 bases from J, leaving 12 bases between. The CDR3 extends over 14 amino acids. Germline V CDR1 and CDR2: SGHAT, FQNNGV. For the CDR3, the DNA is TGTGCCAGCAGCTTAGGGAGTTCATGGGATGAGCAGTTCTTC. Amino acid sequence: CASSLGSSWDEQFF.